The rows below give T cell receptor beta chains drawn from one sample of a study of OX40 agonist ivuxolimab in advanced cancers. Some clones are missing from TCRdb's copy, which holds only in-frame ones; the method was immunoSEQ multiplex PCR. The repertoire includes about 44,000 clones, approximately 80% of them detected once, and under 11% sits in the top ten. The material sequenced was CD4+ or CD8+ T cells sorted from blood, taken in a trial of the OX40 agonist ivuxolimab. The receptor set was obtained from an adult with an advanced solid tumor such as melanoma, head and neck, liver or kidney cancer. The CDR3 runs from the conserved cysteine through the conserved F or W. The listing skips clone size in some rows; elsewhere it reads once, few, many or a size class.

clone size: NA; V gene: TRBV6-1; J gene: TRBJ1-2; CDR3 protein: CASSEAGRGYGYTF
clone size: NA; V gene: TRBV7-8; J gene: TRBJ2-1; CDR3 protein: CASTRGSYNEQFF
clone size: few; V gene: TRBV5-1; J gene: TRBJ2-3; CDR3 protein: CASSSLGLTIRGTSTDTQYF
clone size: NA; V gene: TRBV19; J gene: TRBJ1-1; CDR3 protein: CASSRDIAEAFF
clone size: NA; V gene: TRBV27; J gene: TRBJ2-5; CDR3 protein: CASSLSGTGGFETQYF
clone size: NA; V gene: TRBV5-4; J gene: TRBJ2-3; CDR3 protein: CASSADHSSTDTQYF
clone size: few; V gene: TRBV15; J gene: TRBJ1-2; CDR3 protein: CATSREGQGGYGYTF
clone size: few; V gene: TRBV19; J gene: TRBJ1-1; CDR3 protein: CASSIGGQWTEAFF
clone size: once; V gene: TRBV7-2; J gene: TRBJ2-5; CDR3 protein: CASSPSRETQYF
clone size: NA; V gene: TRBV6-5; J gene: TRBJ2-7; CDR3 protein: CASSYGTRAYEQYF
clone size: NA; V gene: TRBV25-1; J gene: TRBJ2-1; CDR3 protein: CASSSEYGRGLYNEQFF
clone size: NA; V gene: TRBV2; J gene: TRBJ2-2; CDR3 protein: CASMGDTGELFF
clone size: NA; V gene: TRBV14; J gene: TRBJ2-2; CDR3 protein: CASSVLGGPIGELFF
clone size: few; V gene: TRBV6-5; J gene: TRBJ1-2; CDR3 protein: CASSPGYTF